What follows describes a single T cell receptor (beta chain). Antigen: not known. This specimen comes from a study of early stage breast cancer tumors. On the study more broadly: Approximately 10-fold was the mean read coverage per sample.

General study findings and limits: Tumors had approximately 2.5-fold higher T cell density and higher clonality than adjacent normal breast tissue.

The V gene end was trimmed by 4 bases and the J gene end by 0 bases; junction bases not matched to a gene: 5. This CDR3 spans 16 amino acids. Per the germline V gene, CDR1 is ENHRY and CDR2 is SYGVKD. The data were produced by immunoSEQ multiplex PCR, yet TCRdb's version contains in-frame clones alone and is incomplete. The sample shows 60,000 to 75,000 clones, less than 90% of them seen only once. This receptor was identified in a middle-aged person with breast cancer. Specimen: blood. The chain joins TRBV10-3 to TRBJ2-1; 8 bases map to TRBD2. CDR3 in amino acids: CAISALSGSSYNEQFF. CDR3 coding DNA: TGTGCCATCAGTGCTCTGAGCGGGAGCTCCTACAATGAGCAGTTCTTC.